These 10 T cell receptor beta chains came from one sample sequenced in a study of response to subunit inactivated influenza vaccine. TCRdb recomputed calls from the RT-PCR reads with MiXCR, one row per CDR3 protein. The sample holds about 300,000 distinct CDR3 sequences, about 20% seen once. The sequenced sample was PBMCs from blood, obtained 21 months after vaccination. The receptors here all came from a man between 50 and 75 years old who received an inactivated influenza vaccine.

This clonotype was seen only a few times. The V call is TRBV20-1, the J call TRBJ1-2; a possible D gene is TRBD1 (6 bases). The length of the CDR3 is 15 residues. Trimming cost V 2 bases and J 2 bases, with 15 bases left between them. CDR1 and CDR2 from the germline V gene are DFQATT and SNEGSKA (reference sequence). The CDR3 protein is CSARHSTGFNYGYTF. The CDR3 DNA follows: TGCAGTGCTAGACACTCGACAGGTTTCAACTATGGCTACACCTTC.

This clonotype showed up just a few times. The CDR3 region has the DNA TGTGCCAGCAGCTTAACCCAAAAGGATACGCAGTATTTT. It is translated as CASSLTQKDTQYF. The rearrangement links TRBV7-2 to TRBJ2-3; D unclear. Trimming took off 2 bases at V and 6 bases at J, with 9 bases between the two ends. Germline values: CDR1 SGHTA, CDR2 FQGNSA. The CDR3 consists of 13 residues.

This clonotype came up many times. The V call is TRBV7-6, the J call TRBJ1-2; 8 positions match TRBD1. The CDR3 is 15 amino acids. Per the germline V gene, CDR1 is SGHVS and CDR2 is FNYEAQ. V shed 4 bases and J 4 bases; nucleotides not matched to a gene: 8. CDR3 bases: TGTGCCAGCAGCTCCCAAACAGGGGGAGGCTATGGCTACACCTTC. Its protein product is CASSSQTGGGYGYTF.

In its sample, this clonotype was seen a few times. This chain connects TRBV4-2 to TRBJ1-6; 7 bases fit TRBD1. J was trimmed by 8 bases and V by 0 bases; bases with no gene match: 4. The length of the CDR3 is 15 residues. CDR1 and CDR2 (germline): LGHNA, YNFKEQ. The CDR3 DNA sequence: TGTGCCAGCAGCCAAGATCAGGGGGAATATTCACCCCTCCACTTT. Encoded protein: CASSQDQGEYSPLHF.

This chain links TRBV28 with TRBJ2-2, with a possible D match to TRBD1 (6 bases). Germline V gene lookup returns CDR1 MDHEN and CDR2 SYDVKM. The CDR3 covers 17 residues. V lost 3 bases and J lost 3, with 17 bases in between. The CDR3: CASSFSSSGAHTGELFF. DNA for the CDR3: TGTGCCAGCAGTTTCTCCTCTTCAGGGGCGCACACCGGGGAGCTGTTTTTT.

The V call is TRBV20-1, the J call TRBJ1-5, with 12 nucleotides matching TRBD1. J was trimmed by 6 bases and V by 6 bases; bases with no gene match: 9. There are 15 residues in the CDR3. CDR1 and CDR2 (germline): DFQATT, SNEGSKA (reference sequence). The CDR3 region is CSAPGTGGVGQPQHF. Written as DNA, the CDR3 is TGCAGTGCACCCGGGACAGGGGGCGTTGGTCAGCCCCAGCATTTT.

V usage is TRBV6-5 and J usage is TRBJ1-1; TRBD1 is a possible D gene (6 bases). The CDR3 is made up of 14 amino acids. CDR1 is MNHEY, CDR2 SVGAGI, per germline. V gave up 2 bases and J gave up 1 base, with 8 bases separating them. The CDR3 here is CASSYTGPNTEAFF. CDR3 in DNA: TGTGCCAGCAGTTACACAGGGCCGAACACTGAAGCTTTCTTT.

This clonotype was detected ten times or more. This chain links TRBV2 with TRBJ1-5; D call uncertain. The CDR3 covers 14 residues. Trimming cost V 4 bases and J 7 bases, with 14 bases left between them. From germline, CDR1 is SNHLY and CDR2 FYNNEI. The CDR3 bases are TGTGCCAGCAGTGGGTCCGTAGCGTCGCAGCCCCAGCATTTT. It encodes CASSGSVASQPQHF.

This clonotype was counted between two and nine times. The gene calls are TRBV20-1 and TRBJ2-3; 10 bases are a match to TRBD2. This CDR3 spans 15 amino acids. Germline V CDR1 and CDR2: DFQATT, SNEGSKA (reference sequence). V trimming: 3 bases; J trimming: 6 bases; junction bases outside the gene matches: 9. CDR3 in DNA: TGCAGTGCTAGTGGGACTAGCGCCCGTGTCGATACGCAGTATTTT. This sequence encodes CSASGTSARVDTQYF.

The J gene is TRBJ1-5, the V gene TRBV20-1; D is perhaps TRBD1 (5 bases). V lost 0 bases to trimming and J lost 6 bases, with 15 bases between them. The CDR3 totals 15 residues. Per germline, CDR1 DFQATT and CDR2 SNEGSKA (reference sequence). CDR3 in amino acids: CSARETGGLSQPQHF. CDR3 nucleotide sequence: TGCAGTGCTAGAGAAACTGGGGGTCTCAGTCAGCCCCAGCATTTT.